The 29 T cell receptor beta chains listed next were all sequenced from one sample in a study of blood T cell repertoires in COVID-19. Libraries were prepared by immunoSEQ multiplex PCR; TCRdb keeps only in-frame clonotypes and omits some of them. Of 98,000 or so clones listed, 85% to 90% are singletons. The sequenced material came from peripheral blood. Every receptor here comes from a human donor in a cohort sampled during active COVID-19.

The chain is built from TRBV7-6 and TRBJ2-1, with D perhaps matching TRBD1 (6 bases). The ends were cut back, 5 bases at V and 0 bases at J, with 14 bases in the middle. The CDR3 is 16 amino acids. Germline V gives CDR1 SGHVS, CDR2 FNYEAQ. The CDR3 protein is CASSPRQDPSYNEQFF. CDR3 DNA: TGTGCCAGCAGCCCGCGACAGGACCCCTCCTACAATGAGCAGTTCTTC.

The gene calls are TRBV27 and TRBJ2-7; 7 bases line up with TRBD1. Germline CDR1 MNHEY, CDR2 SMNVEV (reference sequence). The CDR3 is made up of 13 amino acids. V was clipped by 4 bases and J by 3 bases; unmatched bases: 3. CDR3 protein: CASSSAGGYEQYF. CDR3 DNA sequence: TGTGCCAGCAGTTCGGCAGGGGGCTACGAGCAGTACTTC.

This rearrangement joins TRBV7-2 to TRBJ2-1; 9 nucleotides agree with TRBD2. The CDR3 sequence is 14 residues long. Germline loops: CDR1 SGHTA, CDR2 FQGNSA. With 1 base clipped from V and 7 bases from J, the junction kept 2 bases outside the gene matches. The CDR3 DNA is TGTGCCAGCAGCTTAGGACTAGCGGAAAATGAGCAGTTCTTC. Its translation is CASSLGLAENEQFF.

The V gene is TRBV7-3, the J gene TRBJ2-3, with TRBD2 matching over 8 bases. In germline, CDR1 is SGHTA, CDR2 FQGTGA. J was trimmed by 5 bases and V by 5 bases; bases with no gene match: 12. This CDR3 has 16 amino acids. This chain's CDR3 is CASSPGGPPPGDTQYF. The CDR3 DNA reads TGTGCCAGCAGCCCGGGGGGGCCCCCCCCAGGAGATACGCAGTATTTT.

The chain joins TRBV27 to TRBJ2-7; D is ambiguous. CDR1 and CDR2 from the germline V gene are MNHEY and SMNVEV (reference sequence). The CDR3 covers 16 residues. V was trimmed by 0 bases and J by 4 bases, leaving 16 bases between them. CDR3 in amino acids: CASSLSIPGRPYEQYF. In nucleotides, the CDR3 is TGTGCCAGCAGTTTATCGATTCCAGGCAGGCCTTACGAGCAGTACTTC.

This clone was picked up a small number of times. The genes are TRBV7-8 and TRBJ1-5, with a weak D call TRBD1 (5 bases). The V gene lost 3 bases and the J gene lost 4 bases, with 10 bases spanning the gap. The CDR3 spans 14 residues. CDR1 and CDR2 from the germline V gene are SGHVS and FQNEAQ. CDR3 nucleotides: TGTGCCAGCAGCTTGGGGGGGTGGAATCAGCCCCAGCATTTT. It yields the protein CASSLGGWNQPQHF.

The chain joins TRBV20-1 to TRBJ1-2, with 7 positions matching TRBD1. Germline CDR1 is DFQATT and CDR2 is SNEGSKA (reference sequence). The trim removed 3 bases at V and 6 bases at J, leaving 13 bases unmatched. The CDR3 is 15 amino acids. The CDR3: CSASLTGVEGDGYTF. The DNA of the CDR3 is TGCAGTGCTAGTCTAACAGGGGTAGAAGGGGATGGCTACACCTTC.

This chain connects TRBV10-3 to TRBJ2-7; 8 bases map to TRBD2. V lost 3 bases and J lost 7; bases outside the gene matches: 14. CDR1 is ENHRY and CDR2 is SYGVKD in the germline V gene. The CDR3 is made up of 16 amino acids. This chain's CDR3 is CAISDPTSGRPWEQYF. The CDR3 nucleotides are TGTGCCATCAGTGACCCTACTAGCGGACGCCCCTGGGAGCAGTACTTC.

V is TRBV27 and J is TRBJ1-6, with no clear D. There are 16 residues in the CDR3. Germline-derived CDR1 and CDR2 are MNHEY and SMNVEV (reference sequence). V shed 7 bases and J shed 10 bases, with 23 bases lying between them. CDR3 sequence (DNA): TGTGCCAGCACCCGCCGGGGAGCGGAACTTGTATCACCCCTCCACTTT. The encoded protein is CASTRRGAELVSPLHF.

The CDR3 loop reads CASSSVSYEQYF. The CDR3 DNA is TGTGCCAGCAGTTCTGTCTCCTACGAGCAGTACTTC. This chain connects TRBV6-5 to TRBJ2-7; D is uncertain. The V end lost 4 bases, the J end lost 0 bases, and 4 bases lay between the germline ends. The V gene's germline CDR1 is MNHEY and CDR2 SVGAGI. CDR3 length: 12 amino acids.

This rearrangement joins TRBV3-1 (or the pseudogene TRBV3-2) to TRBJ2-5; 15 bases map to TRBD2. The CDR3 runs 17 residues. In germline, CDR1 is LGHDT, CDR2 YNNKEL (reference sequence). Trimming took 4 bases from V and 9 from J; bases not matched to a gene: 12. CDR3 DNA sequence: TGTGCCAGCAGCCCGGGACTAGCGGGGGGCCCCGGAGGGGCCCAGTACTTC. Residues: CASSPGLAGGPGGAQYF.

The chain links TRBV9 to TRBJ1-5; D not resolved. The CDR3 consists of 14 residues. Germline V gene sequence: CDR1 SGDLS, CDR2 YYNGEE. The V gene lost 3 bases and the J gene lost 7 bases, with 14 bases spanning the gap. CDR3 sequence reads: CASSGGGSSQPQHF. The DNA of the CDR3 is TGTGCCAGCAGCGGGGGAGGGAGTAGCCAGCCCCAGCATTTT.

The chain carries TRBV7-8 and TRBJ1-5; a weak D match, TRBD1 (5 bases). The V gene lost 1 base and the J gene lost 2 bases, with 9 bases spanning the gap. CDR3 length: 15 amino acids. Germline CDR1 is SGHVS and CDR2 is FQNEAQ. CDR3 nucleotide sequence: TGTGCCAGCAGCTTAGGAAGGGGTGGCAATCAGCCCCAGCATTTT. Amino acids: CASSLGRGGNQPQHF.

The chain couples TRBV15 to TRBJ1-2; TRBD1 aligns across 8 bases. CDR3 size: 13 residues. Germline V gene lookup returns CDR1 LNHNV and CDR2 YYDKDF (reference sequence). The ends lost 3 bases at V and 8 bases at J; junction bases unmatched: 5. The DNA of the CDR3 is TGTGCCACCAGCAGGTTACAGGGGGACGGCTACACCTTC. It translates to CATSRLQGDGYTF. The full variable domain, in which reference TRBV15 and TRBJ1-2 provide the parts outside the CDR3, is DAMVIQNPRYQVTQFGKPVTLSCSQTLNHNVMYWYQQKSSQAPKLLFHYYDKDFNNEADTPDNFQSRRPNTSFCFLDIRSPGLGDTAMYLCATSRLQGDGYTFGSGTRLTVV.

The CDR3 reads CASSQEAASGGSTDTQYF. Here the CDR3 DNA reads TGTGCCAGCAGCCAAGAGGCCGCTAGCGGGGGTAGCACAGATACGCAGTATTTT. The chain uses TRBV4-2 and TRBJ2-3, with TRBD2 identical over 10 bases. V lost 0 bases to trimming and J lost 0 bases; unmatched junction nucleotides: 6. This CDR3 has 18 residues. Germline V CDR1 and CDR2: LGHNA, YNFKEQ.

This chain uses TRBV11-1 with TRBJ2-4; 7 bases match TRBD1. This CDR3 region has 14 residues. The trim removed 4 bases at V and 3 bases at J, leaving 3 bases unmatched. The germline V gene has CDR1 SGHAT and CDR2 FQDESV (reference sequence). The CDR3 spells CASSSRDSKNIQYF. CDR3 DNA sequence: TGTGCCAGCAGCTCCCGGGACAGCAAAAACATTCAGTACTTC.

The J gene is TRBJ2-1, the V gene TRBV28; 11 bases line up with TRBD2. The CDR3 has 16 amino acids. The trim removed 4 bases at V and 4 bases at J, leaving 6 bases unmatched. Per germline, CDR1 MDHEN and CDR2 SYDVKM. CDR3: CASSSWTSGLYNEQFF. DNA of the CDR3: TGTGCCAGCAGTTCCTGGACTAGCGGGCTTTACAATGAGCAGTTCTTC.

This clone was recorded once. The chain recombines TRBV19 with TRBJ1-5; TRBD1 matches at 9 bases. Germline values: CDR1 LNHDA, CDR2 SQIVND (reference sequence). Trimming took 8 bases from V and 0 from J; bases not matched to a gene: 14. The CDR3 is made up of 18 amino acids. The CDR3 sequence: CASLEDRGTPSSNQPQHF. The CDR3 nucleotides read TGTGCCAGTCTGGAGGACAGGGGTACACCTTCTAGCAATCAGCCCCAGCATTTT. Variable domain in full (rest from reference TRBV19 and TRBJ1-5): DGGITQSPKYLFRKEGQNVTLSCEQNLNHDAMYWYRQDPGQGLRLIYYSQIVNDFQKGDIAEGYSVSREKKESFPLTVTSAQKNPTAFYLCASLEDRGTPSSNQPQHFGDGTRLSIL.

This chain links TRBV6-7 with TRBJ2-4; the match to TRBD2 covers 8 bases. TRBV6-7 is designated an ORF whose function remains uncertain. The ends lost 8 bases at V and 1 base at J; junction bases unmatched: 19. CDR3 size: 19 residues. The CDR3 DNA follows: TGTGCCAGCGCCCCGAAAGCTAGCGGGCCTCCGACGGCCAAAAACATTCAGTACTTC. It encodes CASAPKASGPPTAKNIQYF.

This chain's CDR3 is CASSVGVQKEKLFF. In DNA form, the CDR3 reads TGTGCCAGCAGCGTAGGAGTCCAAAAGGAAAAACTGTTTTTT. The chain carries TRBV9 and TRBJ1-4, with D uncertain. The ends were cut back, 0 bases at V and 8 bases at J, with 11 bases in the middle. The CDR3 sequence is 14 residues long. Per germline, CDR1 SGDLS and CDR2 YYNGEE.

The chain employs TRBV6-5 and TRBJ2-7; a possible D gene is TRBD1 (6 bases). V lost 8 bases and J lost 2, with 10 bases in between. CDR3 length: 12 amino acids. The germline gives CDR1 MNHEY, CDR2 SVGAGI. The CDR3 sequence: CASARGPYEQYF. For the CDR3, the DNA is TGTGCCAGCGCCAGGGGTCCCTACGAGCAGTACTTC.

This clone was counted a few times. The rearrangement uses TRBV7-9 and TRBJ1-2; D not resolved. CDR3 length: 13 residues. Per the germline V gene, CDR1 is SEHNR and CDR2 is FQNEAQ (reference sequence). Trimming took 3 bases from V and 4 from J, leaving 9 bases between them. Here the CDR3 reads CASSFSDTYGYTF. The CDR3 DNA sequence: TGTGCCAGCAGCTTTTCCGACACCTATGGCTACACCTTC.

The rearrangement joins TRBV27 to TRBJ1-6; D is possibly TRBD1 (6 bases). The V end lost 0 bases, the J end lost 8 bases, and 14 bases lay between the germline ends. This CDR3 has 16 amino acids. CDR1 and CDR2 from the germline V gene are MNHEY and SMNVEV (reference sequence). CDR3 sequence reads: CASSLSPGHSDSPLHF. The CDR3 DNA follows: TGTGCCAGCAGTTTATCTCCGGGACATTCGGATTCACCCCTCCACTTT.

The V and J genes are TRBV11-3 and TRBJ2-7; 13 bases line up with TRBD2. Germline CDR1 reads SGHNT; CDR2 reads YENEEA. The CDR3 runs to 16 residues. V dropped 1 base and J dropped 4; count of bases not matched to a gene: 4. In DNA, the CDR3 is TGTGCCAGCAGCTTAGCCGGGACTAGCGGGGTATACGAGCAGTACTTC. Amino acids: CASSLAGTSGVYEQYF.

V is TRBV9 and J is TRBJ2-1, with D possibly TRBD2 on 6 matching bases. Trimming left V 2 bases short and J 6 bases short, with 15 bases between. Germline V gene lookup returns CDR1 SGDLS and CDR2 YYNGEE. The CDR3 is made up of 15 amino acids. Here the CDR3 reads CASSVSGDTGNEQFF. The CDR3 DNA sequence: TGTGCCAGCAGCGTTTCGGGAGATACTGGCAATGAGCAGTTCTTC.

V is TRBV12-5 and J is TRBJ1-5; tentative D call: TRBD1 (5 bases). From germline, CDR1 is LGHNT and CDR2 FRNRAP. V dropped 6 bases and J dropped 3 bases, with 12 bases sitting between them. The CDR3 spans 14 residues. CDR3 amino acids: CASGGGHTNQPQHF. DNA of the CDR3: TGTGCTAGTGGGGGGGGTCACACCAATCAGCCCCAGCATTTT.

The gene calls are TRBV9 and TRBJ2-5; the D is unclear. Germline V gene lookup returns CDR1 SGDLS and CDR2 YYNGEE. This CDR3 spans 13 amino acids. V shed 4 bases and J shed 3 bases, with 10 bases lying between them. CDR3 region: CASSPDWKETQYF. CDR3 coding DNA: TGTGCCAGCAGCCCAGACTGGAAAGAGACCCAGTACTTC.

The rearrangement joins TRBV6-2 or TRBV6-3 to TRBJ1-5; D ambiguous. Looked up from germline, CDR1 is MNHEY and CDR2 is SVGEGT. Trimming removed 2 bases from V and 7 bases from J, with 27 bases in between. The CDR3 totals 19 residues. In nucleotides, the CDR3 is TGTGCCAGCAGTTACCCTCGGGCCCCGGGGTCCCCTGTTGCACAGCCCCAGCATTTT. The encoded protein is CASSYPRAPGSPVAQPQHF.

The V and J genes are TRBV6-1 and TRBJ2-5, with 8 bases that match TRBD2. This CDR3 spans 16 amino acids. The ends lost 4 bases at V and 2 bases at J; junction bases unmatched: 9. The germline gives CDR1 MNHNS, CDR2 SASEGT. CDR3 region: CASSANLAGQQETQYF. CDR3 nucleotides: TGTGCCAGCAGTGCAAACTTAGCGGGGCAACAAGAGACCCAGTACTTC.